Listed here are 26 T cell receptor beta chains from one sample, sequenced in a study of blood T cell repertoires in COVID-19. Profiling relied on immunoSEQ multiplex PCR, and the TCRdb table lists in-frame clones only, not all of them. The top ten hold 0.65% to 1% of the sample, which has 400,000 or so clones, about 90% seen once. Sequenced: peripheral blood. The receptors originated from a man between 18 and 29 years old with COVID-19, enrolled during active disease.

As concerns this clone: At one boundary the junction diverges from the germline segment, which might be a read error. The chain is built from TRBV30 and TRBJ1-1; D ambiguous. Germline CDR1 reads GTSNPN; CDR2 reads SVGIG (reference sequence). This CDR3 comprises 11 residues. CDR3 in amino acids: CARSPQIEAFF. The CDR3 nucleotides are TGTGCCCGGAGTCCCCAAATTGAAGCTTTCTTT.

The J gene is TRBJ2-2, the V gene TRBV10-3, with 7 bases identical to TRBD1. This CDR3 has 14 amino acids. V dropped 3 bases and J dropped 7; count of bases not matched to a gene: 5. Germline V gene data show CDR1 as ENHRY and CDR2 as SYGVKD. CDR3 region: CAISEGGSYGELFF. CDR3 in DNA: TGTGCCATCAGTGAAGGGGGCTCGTACGGGGAGCTGTTTTTT.

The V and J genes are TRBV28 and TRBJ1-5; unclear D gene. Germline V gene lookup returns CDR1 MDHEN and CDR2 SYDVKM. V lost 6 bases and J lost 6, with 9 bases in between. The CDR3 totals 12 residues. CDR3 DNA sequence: TGTGCCAGCAGCTACCGGGGTCAGCCCCAGCATTTT. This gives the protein CASSYRGQPQHF. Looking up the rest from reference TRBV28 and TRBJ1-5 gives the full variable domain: DVKVTQSSRYLVKRTGEKVFLECVQDMDHENMFWYRQDPGLGLRLIYFSYDVKMKEKGDIPEGYSVSREKKERFSLILESASTNQTSMYLCASSYRGQPQHFGDGTRLSIL.

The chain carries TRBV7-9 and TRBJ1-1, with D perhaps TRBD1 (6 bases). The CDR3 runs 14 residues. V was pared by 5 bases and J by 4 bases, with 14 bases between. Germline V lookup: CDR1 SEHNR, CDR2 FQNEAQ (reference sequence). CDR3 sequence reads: CASSPTGSGTEAFF. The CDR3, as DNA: TGTGCCAGCAGCCCCACAGGGAGCGGCACTGAAGCTTTCTTT. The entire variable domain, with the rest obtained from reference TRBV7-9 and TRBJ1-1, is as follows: DTGVSQNPRHKITKRGQNVTFRCDPISEHNRLYWYRQTLGQGPEFLTYFQNEAQLEKSRLLSDRFSAERPKGSFSTLEIQRTEQGDSAMYLCASSPTGSGTEAFFGQGTRLTVV.

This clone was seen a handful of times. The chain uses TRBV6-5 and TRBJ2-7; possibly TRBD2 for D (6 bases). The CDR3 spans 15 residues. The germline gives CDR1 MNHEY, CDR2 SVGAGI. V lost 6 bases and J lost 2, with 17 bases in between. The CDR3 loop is CASSSPRDSPYEQYF. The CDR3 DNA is TGTGCCAGCAGCTCCCCGCGGGACTCCCCCTACGAGCAGTACTTC.

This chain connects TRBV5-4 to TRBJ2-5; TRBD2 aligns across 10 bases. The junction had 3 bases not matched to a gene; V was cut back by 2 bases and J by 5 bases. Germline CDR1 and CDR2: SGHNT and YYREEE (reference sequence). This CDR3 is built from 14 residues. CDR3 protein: CASSLAGGEETQYF. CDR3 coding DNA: TGTGCCAGCAGCTTAGCGGGGGGGGAGGAGACCCAGTACTTC.

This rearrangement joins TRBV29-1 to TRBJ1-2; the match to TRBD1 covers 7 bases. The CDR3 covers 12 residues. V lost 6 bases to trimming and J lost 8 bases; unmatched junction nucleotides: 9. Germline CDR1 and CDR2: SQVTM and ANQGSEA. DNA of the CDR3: TGCAGCGTCCGACAGGGCGCGACGGGCTACACCTTC. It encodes CSVRQGATGYTF.

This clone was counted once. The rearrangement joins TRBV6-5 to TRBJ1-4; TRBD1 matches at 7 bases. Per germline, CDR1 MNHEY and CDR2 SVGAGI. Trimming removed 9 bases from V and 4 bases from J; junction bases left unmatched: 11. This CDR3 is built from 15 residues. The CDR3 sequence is CASSQGTAFNEKLFF. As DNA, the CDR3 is TGTGCCAGTTCCCAGGGGACAGCCTTTAATGAAAAACTGTTTTTT.

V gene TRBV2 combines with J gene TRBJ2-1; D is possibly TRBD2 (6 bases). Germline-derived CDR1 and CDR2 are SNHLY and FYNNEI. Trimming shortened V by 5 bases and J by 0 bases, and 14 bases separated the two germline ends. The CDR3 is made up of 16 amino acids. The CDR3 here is CASSRRGLLSYNEQFF. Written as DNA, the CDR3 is TGTGCCAGCAGTAGGCGGGGACTCCTCTCCTACAATGAGCAGTTCTTC.

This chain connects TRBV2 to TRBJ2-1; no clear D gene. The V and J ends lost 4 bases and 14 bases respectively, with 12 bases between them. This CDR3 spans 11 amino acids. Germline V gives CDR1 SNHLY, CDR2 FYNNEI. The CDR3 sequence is CASSGWSHKFF. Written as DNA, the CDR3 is TGTGCCAGCAGTGGGTGGAGTCATAAGTTCTTC.

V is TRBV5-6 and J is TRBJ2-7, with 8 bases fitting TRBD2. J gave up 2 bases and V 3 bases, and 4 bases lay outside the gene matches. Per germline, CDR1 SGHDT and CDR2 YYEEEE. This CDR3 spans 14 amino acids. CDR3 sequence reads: CASSSGGVTYEQYF. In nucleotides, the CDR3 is TGTGCCAGCAGCTCCGGGGGGGTAACCTACGAGCAGTACTTC.

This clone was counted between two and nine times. The CDR3 sequence is CASSPGGPLVYGYTF. CDR3 DNA: TGTGCCAGCAGCCCTGGAGGGCCGTTAGTATATGGCTACACCTTC. The chain couples TRBV7-9 to TRBJ1-2; D is undetermined. Germline V gives CDR1 SEHNR, CDR2 FQNEAQ (reference sequence). CDR3 size: 15 residues. V dropped 5 bases and J dropped 5 bases, with 18 bases sitting between them. Combining the CDR3 with reference TRBV7-9 and TRBJ1-2 gives the whole variable domain DTGVSQNPRHKITKRGQNVTFRCDPISEHNRLYWYRQTLGQGPEFLTYFQNEAQLEKSRLLSDRFSAERPKGSFSTLEIQRTEQGDSAMYLCASSPGGPLVYGYTFGSGTRLTVV.

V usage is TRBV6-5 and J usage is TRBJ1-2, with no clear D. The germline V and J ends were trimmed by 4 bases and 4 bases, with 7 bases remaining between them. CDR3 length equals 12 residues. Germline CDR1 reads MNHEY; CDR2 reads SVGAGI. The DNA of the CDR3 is TGTGCCAGCAGTTTGGCAGGCTATGGCTACACCTTC. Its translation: CASSLAGYGYTF.

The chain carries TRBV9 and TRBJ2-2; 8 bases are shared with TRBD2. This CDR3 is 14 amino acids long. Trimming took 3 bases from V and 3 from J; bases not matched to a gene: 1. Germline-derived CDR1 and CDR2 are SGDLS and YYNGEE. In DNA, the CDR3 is TGTGCCAGCAGCGGGCGGGGGGACACCGGGGAGCTGTTTTTT. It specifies CASSGRGDTGELFF.

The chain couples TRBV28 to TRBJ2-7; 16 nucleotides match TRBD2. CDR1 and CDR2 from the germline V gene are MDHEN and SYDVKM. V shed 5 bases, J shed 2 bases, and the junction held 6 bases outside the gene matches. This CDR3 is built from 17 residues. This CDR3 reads CASSPGLAGGPPYEQYF. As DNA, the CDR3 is TGTGCCAGCAGTCCGGGACTAGCGGGAGGGCCTCCCTACGAGCAGTACTTC.

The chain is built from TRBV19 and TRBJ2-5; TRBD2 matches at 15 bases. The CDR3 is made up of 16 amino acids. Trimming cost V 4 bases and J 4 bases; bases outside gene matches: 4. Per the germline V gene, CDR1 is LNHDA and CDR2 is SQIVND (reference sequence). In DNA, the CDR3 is TGTGCCAGTAGTAGAGGACTAGCGGGAGGGGTAGAGACCCAGTACTTC. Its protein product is CASSRGLAGGVETQYF.

CDR3 protein: CASSLRGTGEQYF. For the CDR3, the DNA is TGTGCCAGCAGCTTAAGGGGAACTGGCGAGCAGTACTTC. This sequence joins TRBV5-4 and TRBJ2-7, with TRBD1 as a possible D gene (5 bases). V was clipped by 2 bases and J by 6 bases, with 12 bases between them. The CDR3 totals 13 residues. Looked up from germline, CDR1 is SGHNT and CDR2 is YYREEE (reference sequence).

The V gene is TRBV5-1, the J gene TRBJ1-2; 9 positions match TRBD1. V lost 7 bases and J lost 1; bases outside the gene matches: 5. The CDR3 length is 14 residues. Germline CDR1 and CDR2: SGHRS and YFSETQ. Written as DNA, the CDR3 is TGCGCCAGCCGCCGGGACAGGGATAACTATGGCTACACCTTC. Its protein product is CASRRDRDNYGYTF.

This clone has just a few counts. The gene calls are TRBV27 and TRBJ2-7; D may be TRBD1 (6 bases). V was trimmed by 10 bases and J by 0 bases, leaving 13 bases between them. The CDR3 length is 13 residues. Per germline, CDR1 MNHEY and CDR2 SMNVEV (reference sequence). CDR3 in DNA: TGTGCCACCTCTACAGGGATCTCCTACGAGCAGTACTTC. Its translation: CATSTGISYEQYF.

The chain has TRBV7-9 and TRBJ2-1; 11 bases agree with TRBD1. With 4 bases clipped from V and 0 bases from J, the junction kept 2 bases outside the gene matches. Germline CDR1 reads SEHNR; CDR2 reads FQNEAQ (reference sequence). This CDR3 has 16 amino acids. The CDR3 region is CASSSGQGASYNEQFF. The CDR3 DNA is TGTGCCAGCAGCTCCGGACAGGGGGCCTCCTACAATGAGCAGTTCTTC. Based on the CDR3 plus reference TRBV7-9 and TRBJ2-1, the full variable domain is DTGVSQNPRHKITKRGQNVTFRCDPISEHNRLYWYRQTLGQGPEFLTYFQNEAQLEKSRLLSDRFSAERPKGSFSTLEIQRTEQGDSAMYLCASSSGQGASYNEQFFGPGTRLTVL.

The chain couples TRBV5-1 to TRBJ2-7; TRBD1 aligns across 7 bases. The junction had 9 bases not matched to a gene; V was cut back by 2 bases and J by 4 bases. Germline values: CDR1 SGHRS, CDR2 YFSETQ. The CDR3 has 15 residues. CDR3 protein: CASSLTQGVVYEQYF. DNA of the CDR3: TGCGCCAGCAGCTTAACCCAGGGGGTCGTTTACGAGCAGTACTTC.

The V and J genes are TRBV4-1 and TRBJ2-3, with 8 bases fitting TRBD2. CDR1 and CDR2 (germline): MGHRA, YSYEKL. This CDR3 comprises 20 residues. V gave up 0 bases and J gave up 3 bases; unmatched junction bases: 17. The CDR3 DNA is TGCGCCAGCAGCCAAGATGCAAGCCCCAGCGGGAGAATTAAAACAGATACGCAGTATTTT. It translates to CASSQDASPSGRIKTDTQYF.

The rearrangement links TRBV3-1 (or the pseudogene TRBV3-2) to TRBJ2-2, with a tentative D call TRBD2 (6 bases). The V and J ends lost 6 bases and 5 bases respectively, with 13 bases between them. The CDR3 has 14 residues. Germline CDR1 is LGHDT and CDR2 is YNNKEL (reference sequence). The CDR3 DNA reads TGTGCCAGCAGGCGGACTGGAGGGACCGGGGAGCTGTTTTTT. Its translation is CASRRTGGTGELFF.

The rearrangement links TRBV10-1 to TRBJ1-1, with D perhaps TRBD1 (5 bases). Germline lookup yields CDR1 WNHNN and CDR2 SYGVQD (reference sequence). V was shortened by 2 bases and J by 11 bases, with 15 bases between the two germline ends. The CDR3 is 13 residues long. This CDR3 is CASSENVADTAFF. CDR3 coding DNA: TGCGCCAGCAGTGAGAATGTGGCGGACACGGCTTTCTTT.

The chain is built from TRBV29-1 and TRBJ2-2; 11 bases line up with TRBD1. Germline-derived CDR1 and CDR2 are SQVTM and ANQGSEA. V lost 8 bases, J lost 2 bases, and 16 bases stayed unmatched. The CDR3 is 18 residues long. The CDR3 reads CSYQSPGQGVNNTGELFF. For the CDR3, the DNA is TGCAGCTACCAATCTCCGGGACAGGGGGTCAATAACACCGGGGAGCTGTTTTTT.

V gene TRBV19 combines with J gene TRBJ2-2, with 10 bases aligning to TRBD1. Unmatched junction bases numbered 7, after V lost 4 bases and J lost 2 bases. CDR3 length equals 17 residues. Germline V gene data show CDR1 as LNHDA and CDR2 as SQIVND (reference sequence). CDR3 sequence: CASSTPGTGVNTGELFF. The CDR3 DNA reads TGTGCCAGTAGTACTCCCGGGACAGGGGTCAACACCGGGGAGCTGTTTTTT.